What follows are 28 T cell receptor beta chains derived from one specimen sequenced in a study of Ad26.COV2.S vaccination and SARS-CoV-2 variants. Produced via immunoSEQ multiplex PCR; TCRdb's table is partial and in-frame only. This repertoire shows about 420,000 clones, roughly 88% found once; its top ten account for less than 4.5%. Treatment: roughly 18 received Ad26.COV2.S at low or high dose, single or two shots; several received placebo; per-sample allocation not given. At day 63 after the first vaccine or placebo injection, samples were drawn. Sequencing was performed on peripheral blood, taken in a trial of Ad26.COV2.S vaccine versus placebo. The receptors originated from a person aged 18-65 years who received the Ad26.COV2.S COVID-19 vaccine or a placebo.

This clone occurred a few times. The chain is built from TRBV5-6 and TRBJ2-7; 8 bases fit TRBD1. The CDR3 has 16 residues. Germline CDR1 and CDR2: SGHDT and YYEEEE. V lost 0 bases, J lost 3 bases, and 8 bases stayed unmatched. The CDR3 DNA reads as TGTGCCAGCAGCTTGGTAGGGTCAGGGGGCATCTACGAGCAGTACTTC. The encoded protein is CASSLVGSGGIYEQYF. Supplemented by reference TRBV5-6 and TRBJ2-7, the full variable domain reads DAGVTQSPTHLIKTRGQQVTLRCSPKSGHDTVSWYQQALGQGPQFIFQYYEEEERQRGNFPDRFSGHQFPNYSSELNVNALLLGDSALYLCASSLVGSGGIYEQYFGPGTRLTVT.

The chain is built from TRBV7-9 and TRBJ1-2, with 7 bases fitting TRBD1. The length of the CDR3 is 14 residues. The J segment lost 8 bases and the V segment lost 5 bases, leaving 11 bases of the junction unmatched. Germline V gene lookup returns CDR1 SEHNR and CDR2 FQNEAQ (reference sequence). The CDR3, as DNA: TGTGCCAGCAGCCCAAGACAGGGAGGAAGCGGCTACACCTTC. It specifies CASSPRQGGSGYTF.

The CDR3 sequence is CASSLSRDPGANVLTF. The CDR3 coding sequence is TGTGCCAGCAGCTTATCCAGGGACCCTGGGGCCAACGTCCTGACTTTC. The genes are TRBV7-2 and TRBJ2-6, with D perhaps matching TRBD1 or TRBD2 (5 bases each). V was clipped by 2 bases and J by 2 bases, with 10 bases between them. There are 16 residues in the CDR3. Germline assignment: CDR1 SGHTA and CDR2 FQGNSA. The full variable domain, its missing parts supplied by reference TRBV7-2 and TRBJ2-6, is GAGVSQSPSNKVTEKGKDVELRCDPISGHTALYWYRQSLGQGLEFLIYFQGNSAPDKSGLPSDRFSAERTGGSVSTLTIQRTQQEDSAVYLCASSLSRDPGANVLTFGAGSRLTVL.

The chain couples TRBV9 to TRBJ1-6; D is unresolved. CDR3 length: 15 residues. Trimming left V 5 bases short and J 3 bases short, with 12 bases between. Germline V CDR1 and CDR2: SGDLS, YYNGEE. The CDR3 DNA sequence: TGTGCCAGCAGACGAACGGACGACTATAATTCACCCCTCCACTTT. It specifies CASRRTDDYNSPLHF.

The CDR3 reads CASSLISVGALLGANVLTF. In nucleotides, the CDR3 is TGTGCCAGCAGCTTAATCTCGGTCGGAGCCCTCCTCGGGGCCAACGTCCTGACTTTC. This chain links TRBV7-3 with TRBJ2-6; no clear D. The CDR3 is 19 amino acids. Germline loops: CDR1 SGHTA, CDR2 FQGTGA. V was trimmed by 1 base and J by 4 bases, leaving 20 bases between them.

V gene TRBV9 combines with J gene TRBJ2-7; D tentatively reads TRBD1 or TRBD2 (5 bases each). The CDR3 length is 14 residues. The V end was cut by 0 bases, the J end by 7 bases, with 14 bases between. The V gene's germline CDR1 is SGDLS and CDR2 YYNGEE. The chain's CDR3 is CASSVERGDEEQYF. DNA of the CDR3: TGTGCCAGCAGCGTAGAAAGAGGGGACGAGGAGCAGTACTTC.

The chain combines TRBV27 with TRBJ2-7; D is unclear. The CDR3 extends over 14 amino acids. V lost 4 bases to trimming and J lost 3 bases, with 13 bases between them. CDR1 and CDR2 from the germline V gene are MNHEY and SMNVEV (reference sequence). In DNA form, the CDR3 reads TGTGCCAGCAGTTCGACCGGGTCGATCTACGAGCAGTACTTC. It is translated as CASSSTGSIYEQYF.

V is TRBV27 and J is TRBJ1-5; D perhaps matches TRBD1 (6 bases). Germline CDR1 is MNHEY and CDR2 is SMNVEV (reference sequence). Trimming stripped 3 bases from V and 6 bases from J, with 12 bases between. CDR3 length equals 14 residues. CDR3 in amino acids: CASSFEGESQPQHF. The CDR3 region has the DNA TGTGCCAGCAGTTTCGAGGGGGAGAGTCAGCCCCAGCATTTT.

This sequence joins TRBV19 and TRBJ1-2; D is perhaps TRBD1 (5 bases). The CDR3 extends over 12 amino acids. Germline CDR1 is LNHDA and CDR2 is SQIVND (reference sequence). With 9 bases removed from V and 8 bases from J, the gap between germline ends came to 16 bases. CDR3 residues: CASTGGGGGYTF. CDR3 DNA sequence: TGTGCCAGCACTGGCGGGGGGGGAGGCTACACCTTC.

V gene TRBV5-4 combines with J gene TRBJ2-3; D unclear. CDR3 length: 16 amino acids. Trimming removed 4 bases at V and 4 bases at J, with 19 bases between. The germline CDR1 and CDR2 sequences are SGHNT and YYREEE (reference sequence). CDR3 in DNA: TGTGCCAGCAGCCCCCCACACCGCACGGCCCCAGATACGCAGTATTTT. Its protein product is CASSPPHRTAPDTQYF.

This chain joins TRBV29-1 and TRBJ1-2, with D perhaps TRBD1 (6 bases). The V gene lost 7 bases and the J gene lost 3 bases, with 15 bases spanning the gap. The germline V gene encodes CDR1 SQVTM and CDR2 ANQGSEA. The CDR3 is 13 amino acids. The CDR3 region is CSAQGGRDYGYTF. In DNA, the CDR3 is TGCAGCGCCCAAGGGGGAAGGGACTATGGCTACACCTTC.

J is TRBJ1-3 and V is TRBV6-5, with TRBD1 as a possible D gene (6 bases). The CDR3 extends over 15 amino acids. V was trimmed by 3 bases and J by 1 base, leaving 10 bases between them. Germline-derived CDR1 and CDR2 are MNHEY and SVGAGI. The CDR3 here is CASSYGQPSGNTIYF. DNA of the CDR3: TGTGCCAGCAGTTATGGACAGCCGTCTGGAAACACCATATATTTT.

This chain uses TRBV29-1 with TRBJ2-7; TRBD1 matches at 10 bases. Germline CDR1 reads SQVTM; CDR2 reads ANQGSEA. The CDR3 sequence is 13 residues long. V lost 7 bases and J lost 5; bases outside the gene matches: 8. The CDR3 loop reads CSGMRTGGNEQYF. CDR3 DNA: TGCAGCGGGATGAGGACAGGGGGAAACGAGCAGTACTTC.

This chain uses TRBV27 with TRBJ1-2; maybe TRBD1 (5 bases). Trimming took 0 bases from V and 0 from J, leaving 8 bases between them. Per germline, CDR1 MNHEY and CDR2 SMNVEV (reference sequence). The CDR3 contains 15 residues. CDR3 residues: CASSLSVGANYGYTF. DNA of the CDR3: TGTGCCAGCAGTTTATCGGTGGGGGCTAACTATGGCTACACCTTC.

This clone was counted at least ten times. The chain carries TRBV4-2 and TRBJ2-7, with TRBD2 identical over 9 bases. The V gene end was trimmed by 0 bases and the J gene end by 3 bases; junction bases not matched to a gene: 9. CDR3 size: 17 residues. Germline CDR1 LGHNA, CDR2 YNFKEQ. The CDR3 region has the DNA TGTGCCAGCAGCCAAGATCTTGAGGCAGCGGGGGGCTACGAGCAGTACTTC. Its translation is CASSQDLEAAGGYEQYF.

The rearrangement uses TRBV7-9 and TRBJ2-7; 10 bases agree with TRBD2. This CDR3 is built from 15 residues. J gave up 1 base and V 4 bases, and 4 bases lay outside the gene matches. Germline V gene lookup returns CDR1 SEHNR and CDR2 FQNEAQ (reference sequence). The chain's CDR3 is CASSSLAGGSYEQYF. CDR3 nucleotide sequence: TGTGCCAGCAGCTCCTTAGCGGGGGGATCCTACGAGCAGTACTTC.

This chain uses TRBV24-1 with TRBJ2-7; 7 nucleotides align to TRBD1. J lost 4 bases, V lost 5 bases, and 10 bases had no gene match. Germline V lookup: CDR1 KGHDR, CDR2 SFDVKD. The CDR3 runs to 15 residues. CDR3 bases: TGTGCCACCAGTGTCCCGACAGGGATTCTTTACGAGCAGTACTTC. Encoded protein: CATSVPTGILYEQYF.

The V gene is TRBV19, the J gene TRBJ2-7, with TRBD1 matching over 9 bases. V shed 6 bases, J shed 0 bases, and the junction held 3 bases outside the gene matches. This CDR3 spans 14 amino acids. CDR1 and CDR2 (germline): LNHDA, SQIVND (reference sequence). The CDR3 is CASRPDRGSYEQYF. CDR3 DNA sequence: TGTGCCAGTAGGCCGGACAGGGGCTCCTACGAGCAGTACTTC.

The CDR3 is CASSQDYSGPASAFF. CDR3 bases: TGTGCCAGCAGCCAAGATTACTCAGGGCCCGCTTCGGCTTTCTTT. The chain has TRBV3-1 (or the pseudogene TRBV3-2) and TRBJ1-1, with D maybe TRBD1 (5 bases). CDR3 length equals 15 residues. Germline loops: CDR1 LGHDT, CDR2 YNNKEL (reference sequence). Trimming took off 0 bases at V and 11 bases at J, with 19 bases between the two ends.

The gene calls are TRBV14 and TRBJ2-2, with no clear D. This CDR3 is built from 14 residues. The ends were cut back, 5 bases at V and 1 base at J, with 8 bases in the middle. Per germline, CDR1 SGHDN and CDR2 FVKESK. The DNA of the CDR3 is TGTGCCAGCAGCGTAGTACGGAACACCGGGGAGCTGTTTTTT. Amino acid sequence: CASSVVRNTGELFF.

In its sample, this clone was seen once. This chain connects TRBV7-8 to TRBJ2-7, with 12 nucleotides matching TRBD1. V shed 5 bases and J 7 bases; nucleotides not matched to a gene: 9. The CDR3 covers 15 residues. CDR1 is SGHVS, CDR2 FQNEAQ, per germline. The CDR3 reads CASSQPGQGAWEQYF. DNA of the CDR3: TGTGCCAGCAGCCAACCGGGACAGGGGGCTTGGGAGCAGTACTTC.

CDR3 coding DNA: TGTGCCAGCAGTTACGGAAGCGGGGAGTATTCACCCCTCCACTTT. Translated, it gives CASSYGSGEYSPLHF. This chain uses TRBV6-5 with TRBJ1-6; D not resolved. The V gene's germline CDR1 is MNHEY and CDR2 SVGAGI. This CDR3 has 15 residues. V shed 2 bases and J shed 8 bases, with 13 bases lying between them.

The chain links TRBV30 to TRBJ2-3, with unresolved D. Germline V CDR1 and CDR2: GTSNPN, SVGIG (reference sequence). The CDR3 runs 14 residues. The ends were cut back, 3 bases at V and 0 bases at J, with 10 bases in the middle. This CDR3 is CAWRFPGSTDTQYF. CDR3 bases: TGTGCCTGGAGGTTTCCTGGAAGCACAGATACGCAGTATTTT.

The rearrangement uses TRBV6-1 and TRBJ1-1; a possible D gene is TRBD1 (5 bases). V lost 0 bases, J lost 5 bases, and 22 bases lay in between. Germline lookup yields CDR1 MNHNS and CDR2 SASEGT. CDR3 size: 18 residues. CDR3 sequence: CASSEAGGFSAVTTEAFF. The CDR3, as DNA: TGTGCCAGCAGTGAAGCGGGGGGGTTTTCAGCTGTTACGACTGAAGCTTTCTTT.

The chain carries TRBV6-5 and TRBJ1-1, with a tentative D call TRBD1 (5 bases). Between the trimmed V and J ends, which lost 8 bases and 1 base, there was a span of 14 bases. CDR1 and CDR2 from the germline V gene are MNHEY and SVGAGI. The length of the CDR3 is 14 residues. CDR3 sequence (DNA): TGTGCCAGCCTCCCCGAAAGGGGGAACACTGAAGCTTTCTTT. Its protein product is CASLPERGNTEAFF.

The V and J genes are TRBV27 and TRBJ1-1, with D uncertain. Germline-derived CDR1 and CDR2 are MNHEY and SMNVEV (reference sequence). The CDR3 runs to 13 residues. The V end was cut by 2 bases, the J end by 1 base, with 5 bases between. This chain's CDR3 is CASSLLANTEAFF. The CDR3, as DNA: TGTGCCAGCAGTTTACTGGCGAACACTGAAGCTTTCTTT.

The chain links TRBV11-1 to TRBJ2-7; D call uncertain. The CDR3 contains 14 residues. Germline loops: CDR1 SGHAT, CDR2 FQDESV (reference sequence). Trimming pared 0 bases from V and 7 bases from J, leaving 13 bases between. Written as DNA, the CDR3 is TGTGCCAGCAGCTTAGCGGCCCCCTCTAGAGAGCAGTACTTC. Its translation is CASSLAAPSREQYF.

This chain connects TRBV4-3 to TRBJ2-2; tentatively, D is TRBD1 (6 bases). CDR3 length: 17 residues. V shed 0 bases and J shed 4 bases, with 15 bases lying between them. The V gene's germline CDR1 is LGHNA and CDR2 YSLEER. The CDR3 reads CASSQDRRPGATGELFF. The CDR3 DNA reads TGCGCCAGCAGCCAAGATCGAAGGCCAGGGGCCACCGGGGAGCTGTTTTTT.